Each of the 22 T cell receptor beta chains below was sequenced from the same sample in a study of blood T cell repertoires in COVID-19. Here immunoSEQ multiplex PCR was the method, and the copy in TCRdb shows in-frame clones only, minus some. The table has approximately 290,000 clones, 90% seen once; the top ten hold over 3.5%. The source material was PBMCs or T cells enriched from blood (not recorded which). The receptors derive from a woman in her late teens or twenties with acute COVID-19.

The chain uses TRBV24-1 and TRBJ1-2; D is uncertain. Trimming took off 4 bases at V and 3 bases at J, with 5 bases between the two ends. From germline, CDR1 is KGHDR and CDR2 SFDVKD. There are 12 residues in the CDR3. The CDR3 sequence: CATSEADYGYTF. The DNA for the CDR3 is TGTGCCACCAGTGAGGCAGACTATGGCTACACCTTC.

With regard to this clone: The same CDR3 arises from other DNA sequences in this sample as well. The CDR3: CASSTGQLNTEAFF. The CDR3 DNA reads as TGCGCCAGCAGCACGGGACAGCTGAACACTGAAGCTTTCTTT. The gene calls are TRBV5-1 and TRBJ1-1, with 7 bases fitting TRBD1. The V gene end was trimmed by 4 bases and the J gene end by 0 bases; junction bases not matched to a gene: 3. This CDR3 contains 14 residues. Germline CDR1 reads SGHRS; CDR2 reads YFSETQ.

The CDR3 DNA is TGTGCCAGCAGCCGATCAAGGGAGGGTGCTTTCTTT. It yields the protein CASSRSREGAFF. The chain combines TRBV14 with TRBJ1-1; D remains ambiguous. The CDR3 runs 12 residues. Trimming cost V 4 bases and J 11 bases, with 14 bases left between them. CDR1 is SGHDN and CDR2 is FVKESK in the germline V gene.

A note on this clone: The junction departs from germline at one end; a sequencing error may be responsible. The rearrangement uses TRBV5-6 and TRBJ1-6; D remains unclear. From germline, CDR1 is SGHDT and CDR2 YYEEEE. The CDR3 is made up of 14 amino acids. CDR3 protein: CASSLGGSGSPLHF. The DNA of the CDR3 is TGTGCCAGCAGTTTGGGAGGGAGTGGGTCACCCCTCCACTTT.

This CDR3 is CASSLRGSTEAFF. In DNA form, the CDR3 reads TGTGCCAGCAGCTTAAGGGGGTCCACTGAAGCTTTCTTT. The chain links TRBV11-3 to TRBJ1-1; tentative D call: TRBD1 (6 bases). The CDR3 loop spans 13 amino acids. Trimming removed 2 bases at V and 4 bases at J, with 8 bases between. Germline-derived CDR1 and CDR2 are SGHNT and YENEEA.

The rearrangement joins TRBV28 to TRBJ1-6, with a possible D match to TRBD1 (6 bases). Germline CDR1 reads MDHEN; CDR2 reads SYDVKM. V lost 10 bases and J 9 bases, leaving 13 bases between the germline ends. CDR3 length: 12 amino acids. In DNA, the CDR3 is TGTGCCACCACAGGGCTAGGTTCACCCCTCCACTTT. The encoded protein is CATTGLGSPLHF.

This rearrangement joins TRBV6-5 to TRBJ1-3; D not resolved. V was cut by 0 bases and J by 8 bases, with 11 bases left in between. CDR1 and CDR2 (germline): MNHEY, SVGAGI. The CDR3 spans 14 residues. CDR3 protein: CASSYSMAGDTIYF. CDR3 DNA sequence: TGTGCCAGCAGTTACTCGATGGCCGGGGACACCATATATTTT.

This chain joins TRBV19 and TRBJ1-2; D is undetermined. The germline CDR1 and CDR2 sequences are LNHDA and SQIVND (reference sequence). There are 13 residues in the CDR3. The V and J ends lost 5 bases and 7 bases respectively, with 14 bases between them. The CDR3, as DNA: TGTGCCAGTAGTCCCCGGCAGGAGGGTGGCTACACCTTC. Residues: CASSPRQEGGYTF.

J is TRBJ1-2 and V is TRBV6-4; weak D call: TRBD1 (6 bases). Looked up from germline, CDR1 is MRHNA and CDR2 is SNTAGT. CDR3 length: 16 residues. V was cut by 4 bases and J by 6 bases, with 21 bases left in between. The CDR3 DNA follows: TGTGCCAGCAGTGGGATTCCACAGGGTTTATTCGATGGCTACACCTTC. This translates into CASSGIPQGLFDGYTF.

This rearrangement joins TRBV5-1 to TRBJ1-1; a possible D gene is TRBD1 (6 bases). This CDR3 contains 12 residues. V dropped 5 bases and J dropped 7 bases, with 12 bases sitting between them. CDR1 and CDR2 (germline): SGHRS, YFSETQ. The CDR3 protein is CASRVGQNEAFF. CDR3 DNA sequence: TGCGCCAGCAGAGTTGGACAGAATGAAGCTTTCTTT.

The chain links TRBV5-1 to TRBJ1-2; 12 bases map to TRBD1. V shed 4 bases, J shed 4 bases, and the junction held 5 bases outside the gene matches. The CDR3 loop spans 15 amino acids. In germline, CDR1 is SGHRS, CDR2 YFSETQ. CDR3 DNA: TGCGCCAGCAGCCCCGGGGACAGGGGGCGCTATGGCTACACCTTC. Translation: CASSPGDRGRYGYTF.

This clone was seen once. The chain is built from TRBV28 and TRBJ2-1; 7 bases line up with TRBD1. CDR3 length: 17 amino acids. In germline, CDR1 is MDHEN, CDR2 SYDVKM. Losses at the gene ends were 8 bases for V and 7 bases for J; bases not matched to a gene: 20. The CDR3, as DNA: TGTGCCAGCCGATATGATTTTACACAGGGGATTTCGAATGAGCAGTTCTTC. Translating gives CASRYDFTQGISNEQFF.

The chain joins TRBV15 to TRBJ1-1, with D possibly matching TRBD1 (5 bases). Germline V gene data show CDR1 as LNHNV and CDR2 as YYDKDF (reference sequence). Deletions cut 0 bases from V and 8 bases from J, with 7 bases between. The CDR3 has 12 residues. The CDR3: CATSRERQEAFF. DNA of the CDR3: TGTGCCACCAGCAGAGAGAGACAGGAAGCTTTCTTT. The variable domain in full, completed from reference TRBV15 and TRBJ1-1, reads DAMVIQNPRYQVTQFGKPVTLSCSQTLNHNVMYWYQQKSSQAPKLLFHYYDKDFNNEADTPDNFQSRRPNTSFCFLDIRSPGLGDTAMYLCATSRERQEAFFGQGTRLTVV.

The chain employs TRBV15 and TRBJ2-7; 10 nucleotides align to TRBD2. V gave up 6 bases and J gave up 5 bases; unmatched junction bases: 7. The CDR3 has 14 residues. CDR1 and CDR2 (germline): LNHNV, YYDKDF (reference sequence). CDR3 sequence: CATRALAGVHEQYF. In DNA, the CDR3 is TGTGCCACCAGGGCCCTAGCGGGAGTTCACGAGCAGTACTTC.

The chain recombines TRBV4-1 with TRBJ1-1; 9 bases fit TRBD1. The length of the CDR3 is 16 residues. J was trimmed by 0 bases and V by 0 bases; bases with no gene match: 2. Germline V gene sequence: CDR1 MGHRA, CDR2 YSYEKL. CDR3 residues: CASSQDRDRVNTEAFF. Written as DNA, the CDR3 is TGCGCCAGCAGCCAAGATCGGGACAGGGTGAACACTGAAGCTTTCTTT.

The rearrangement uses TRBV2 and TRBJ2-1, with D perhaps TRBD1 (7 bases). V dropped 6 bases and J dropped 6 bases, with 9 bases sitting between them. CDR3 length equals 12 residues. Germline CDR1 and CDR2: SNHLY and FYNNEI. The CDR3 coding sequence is TGTGCCAGCAGCCAGGGGGGCAATGAGCAGTTCTTC. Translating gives CASSQGGNEQFF.

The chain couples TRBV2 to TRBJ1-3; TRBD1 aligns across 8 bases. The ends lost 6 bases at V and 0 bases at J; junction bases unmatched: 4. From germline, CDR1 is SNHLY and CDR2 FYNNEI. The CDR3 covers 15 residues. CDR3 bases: TGTGCCAGCAGCGGACAGGGAATCTCTGGAAACACCATATATTTT. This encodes CASSGQGISGNTIYF.

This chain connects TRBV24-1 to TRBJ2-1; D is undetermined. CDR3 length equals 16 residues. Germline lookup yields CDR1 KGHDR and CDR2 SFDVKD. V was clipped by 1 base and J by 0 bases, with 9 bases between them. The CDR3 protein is CATSDFNSRSYNEQFF. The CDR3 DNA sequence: TGTGCCACCAGTGATTTTAACAGCCGCTCCTACAATGAGCAGTTCTTC.

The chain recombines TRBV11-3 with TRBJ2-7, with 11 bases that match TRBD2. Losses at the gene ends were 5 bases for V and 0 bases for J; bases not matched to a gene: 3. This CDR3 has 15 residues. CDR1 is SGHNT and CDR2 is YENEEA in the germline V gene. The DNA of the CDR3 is TGTGCCAGCAGCAAGACTAGCGGGAACTCCTACGAGCAGTACTTC. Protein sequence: CASSKTSGNSYEQYF.

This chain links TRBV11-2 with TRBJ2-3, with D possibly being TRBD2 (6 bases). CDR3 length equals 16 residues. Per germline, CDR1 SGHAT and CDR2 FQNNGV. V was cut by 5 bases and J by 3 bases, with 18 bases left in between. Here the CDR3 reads CASSRYNSGRTDTQYF. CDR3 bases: TGTGCCAGCAGCCGCTATAACTCCGGGAGAACAGATACGCAGTATTTT.

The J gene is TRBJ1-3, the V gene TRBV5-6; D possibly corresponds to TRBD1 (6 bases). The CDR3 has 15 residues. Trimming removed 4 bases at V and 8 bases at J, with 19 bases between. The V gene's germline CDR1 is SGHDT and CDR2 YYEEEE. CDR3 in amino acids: CASSPGGTIGYTIYF. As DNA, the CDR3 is TGTGCCAGCAGCCCTGGTGGGACAATCGGGTACACCATATATTTT. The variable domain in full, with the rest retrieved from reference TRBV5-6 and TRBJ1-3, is DAGVTQSPTHLIKTRGQQVTLRCSPKSGHDTVSWYQQALGQGPQFIFQYYEEEERQRGNFPDRFSGHQFPNYSSELNVNALLLGDSALYLCASSPGGTIGYTIYFGEGSWLTVV.

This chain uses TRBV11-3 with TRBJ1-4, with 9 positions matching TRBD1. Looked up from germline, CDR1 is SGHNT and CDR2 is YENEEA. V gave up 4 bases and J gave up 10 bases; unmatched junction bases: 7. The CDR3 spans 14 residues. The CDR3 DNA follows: TGTGCCAGCAGCTACCGACAGGGGGATGGAAAACTGTTTTTT. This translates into CASSYRQGDGKLFF.